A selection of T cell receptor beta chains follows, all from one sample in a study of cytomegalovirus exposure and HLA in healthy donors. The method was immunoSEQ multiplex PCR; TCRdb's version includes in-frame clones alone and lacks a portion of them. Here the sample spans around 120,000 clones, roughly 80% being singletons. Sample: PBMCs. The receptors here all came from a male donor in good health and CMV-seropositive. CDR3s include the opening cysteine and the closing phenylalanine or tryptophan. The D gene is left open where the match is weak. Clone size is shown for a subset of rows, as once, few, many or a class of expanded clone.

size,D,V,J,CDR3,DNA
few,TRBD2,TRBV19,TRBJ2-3,CASSLRGLEMETQYF,TGTGCCAGTAGTCTCAGGGGACTAGAAATGGAGACGCAGTATTTT
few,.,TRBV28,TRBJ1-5,CASSLVVGTKPHHF,TGTGCCAGCAGTTTAGTAGTTGGGACTAAGCCCCACCATTTT
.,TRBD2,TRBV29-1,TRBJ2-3,CSVDGEGKTDTQYF,TGCAGCGTTGATGGGGAGGGTAAGACAGATACGCAGTATTTT
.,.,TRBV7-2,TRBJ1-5,CASSFSNQPQHF,TGTGCCAGCAGCTTCTCCAATCAGCCCCAGCATTTT
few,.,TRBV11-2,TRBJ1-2,CASSLGAGKGRGGYTF,TGTGCCAGCAGCTTAGGGGCAGGGAAGGGGAGGGGAGGCTACACCTTC
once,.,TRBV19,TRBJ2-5,CASSTRQETQYF,TGTGCCAGTAGTACCCGCCAAGAGACCCAGTACTTC
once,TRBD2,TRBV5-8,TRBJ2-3,CATKTSGIGDTQYF,TGTGCCACCAAGACTAGCGGGATTGGAGATACGCAGTATTTT
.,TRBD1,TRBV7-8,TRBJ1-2,CASSLGQGLNGYTF,TGTGCCAGCAGCCTGGGACAGGGATTAAATGGCTACACCTTC
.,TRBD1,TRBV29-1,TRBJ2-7,CSAVGTGGRREQYF,TGCAGCGCCGTAGGGACAGGGGGACGAAGGGAGCAGTACTTC
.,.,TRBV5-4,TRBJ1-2,CASSASIANYGYTF,TGTGCCAGCAGCGCTTCGATAGCTAACTATGGCTACACCTTC